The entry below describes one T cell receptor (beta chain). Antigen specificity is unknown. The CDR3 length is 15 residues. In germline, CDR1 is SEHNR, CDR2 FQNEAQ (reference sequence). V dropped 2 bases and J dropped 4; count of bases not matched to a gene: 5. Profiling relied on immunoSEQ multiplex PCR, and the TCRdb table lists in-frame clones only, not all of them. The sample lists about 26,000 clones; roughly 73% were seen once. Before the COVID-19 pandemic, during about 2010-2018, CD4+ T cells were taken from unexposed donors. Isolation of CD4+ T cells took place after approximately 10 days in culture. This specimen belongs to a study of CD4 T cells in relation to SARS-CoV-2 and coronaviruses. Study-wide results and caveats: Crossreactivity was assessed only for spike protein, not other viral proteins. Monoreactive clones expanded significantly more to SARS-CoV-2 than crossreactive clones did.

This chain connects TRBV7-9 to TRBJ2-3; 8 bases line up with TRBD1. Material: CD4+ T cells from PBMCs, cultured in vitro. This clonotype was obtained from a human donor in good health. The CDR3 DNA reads TGTGCCAGCAGCTTAAGACAGGGGCGCCCAGATACGCAGTATTTT. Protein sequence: CASSLRQGRPDTQYF.